This T cell receptor beta chain emerged from a study of CD8+ T cells in alopecia areata (dated by TCRdb to 2016 to 2019). Notes on the research overall: Treated patients were enrolled in an open-label pilot trial of oral tofacitinib, 5 to 10 mg twice daily, for moderate-to-severe alopecia areata. Tofacitinib was given for 6 to 18 months, followed by 6 months of follow-up off drug to assess delayed response and recurrence. In treated patients, disease severity was measured using the SALT score, which gives the percentage of scalp surface area affected. The study used high-throughput TCRbeta sequencing to examine T cell clonal expansion in alopecia areata, in both the C3H/HeJ mouse model and human patients. Human TCRbeta sequencing covered scalp tissue and sorted CD4+ and CD8+ peripheral blood T cells from patchy and totalis/universalis alopecia areata patients and healthy controls. Biopsies were taken from tofacitinib-treated patients at baseline and at 4 and 24 weeks of treatment, and a later scalp biopsy was taken in several of the tofacitinib-treated patients. Scalp clonality was compared across normal scalp (n=4), patchy alopecia areata scalp (n=8), and alopecia totalis/universalis scalp (n=8). RNA was obtained with the PAXgene miRNA kit for fixed scalp, the miRNeasy kit for PBMCs, and the RNeasy kit for mouse skin. TCRbeta CDR3 regions were amplified by immunoSEQ multiplex PCR with 35 Vbeta forward and 13 Jbeta reverse primers.

The library was obtained by the immunoSEQ multiplex PCR assay. To provide template for TCR sequencing, every sample had RNA extracted and reverse transcribed into cDNA. SuperScript III was used to make first-strand cDNA, primed with a 2:1 mix of oligo-dT and random hexamers. A synthetic immune receptor repertoire was used to gauge amplification bias, and whatever bias remained was removed computationally. Regarding the original processing steps: Raw reads were preprocessed to remove errors, and CDR3 was defined by IMGT conventions from the conserved cysteine to phenylalanine. Clonality was computed as 1 minus the Shannon entropy, with the entropy normalized by log2 of the number of productive unique TCRs. Scalp TCRbeta sequences were cross-referenced with sorted blood CD4 and CD8 repertoires so that the CD4 or CD8 identity of scalp clones could be inferred. Drawn from immuneACCESS, this table holds only the in-frame rearrangements with V and J called that TCRdb kept. Clones are partly lost; checked studies trace under half to an unresolved V gene and leave the rest unexplained. The DNA was the basis for D and trimming; V, J and clone size are from that table. The sample table contains around 150,000 clones; only one count was recorded for around 71% of them. Together, the top ten hold 0.91% of the sample.

Study-wide conclusions, independent of this receptor: Scalp TCR repertoire analysis is complicated because resident alphabeta T cells in normal human skin are also sequenced, whereas mouse skin is dominated by gammadelta T cells. Because the treated cohort was small and included a single nonresponder, larger studies are needed to assess links between baseline CD8+ expansion and response. Shared TCR sequences between patients were less evident than in mice, which may be partly attributable to HLA diversity in the patient population. Compared with normal scalp, lesional scalp, particularly in alopecia totalis/universalis, had higher clonality and more expanded CD8+ clones, which suggests antigenic drive. Many expanded lesional clones persisted in scalp and blood during tofacitinib treatment, which may partly explain relapse after stopping treatment. Scalp clonality and the number of expanded CD8+ clones among the top 100 scalp clones were significantly decreased by tofacitinib.

The CDR3 has 13 amino acids, counting the end cysteine and phenylalanine. Of all the DNA, just the CDR3 is kept, 39 bases in frame from base 1. V gives up 9 bases and J gives up 4 bases, and the segment between their germline ends measures 16 bases. Taken from the germline V gene, the CDR1 and CDR2 loops are SGHTS and YDEGEE. Notes on this clone: Its antigen is currently not known. Base qualities were left out, and no much larger clone turns up one base away.

Explained via the paper, the time point label denotes: around 28 days on oral tofacitinib. The treatment or condition label of this sample denotes: oral pan-JAK inhibitor, 5-10 mg twice daily. From alopecia areata patients, peripheral blood was collected along with lesional scalp punch biopsies. PBMCs were separated by density centrifugation and stained for CD3, CD4 and CD8, after which CD4+ and CD8+ T cells were sorted on a FACSAria. The chain is encoded by TRBV5-8 joined to TRBJ1-2; the D gene is unclear. This TCR was recovered from a human donor with alopecia areata. The sample in question was CD4+ T cells sorted from blood, obtained at week 4, from a patient treated with tofacitinib. CDR3 protein: CANPGWGSYGYTF. The nucleotide sequence reads TGTGCCAACCCGGGGTGGGGATCCTATGGCTACACCTTC.